The T cell receptor (beta chain) under discussion was sequenced for a study of tumor T cells in aggressive B-cell lymphoma. Produced via immunoSEQ multiplex PCR; TCRdb's table is partial and in-frame only. The sample holds 7,000 to 8,000 clones, over 80% seen once. In this sample, this clone turned up a few times. The CDR3 length is 17 residues. Trimming at V came to 8 bases and at J to 0 bases, leaving 11 bases not matched to a gene. The V gene's germline CDR1 is SNHLY and CDR2 FYNNEI. The clonotype originates from an adult with diffuse large B cell lymphoma. What was sequenced was tumor tissue. The rearrangement links TRBV2 to TRBJ2-3; TRBD2 aligns across 10 bases. The CDR3 DNA sequence: TGTGCCAGCGACCCATGGACTAGCGGTTCTAGCACAGATACGCAGTATTTT. Translated, it gives CASDPWTSGSSTDTQYF.